This TCR beta chain was identified in a study of siplizumab effects on memory and regulatory T cells. Notes on the study in general: Siplizumab brought about a significant reduction in alloreactive sequences traceable to unstimulated CD4+ memory cells. The majority of clones, roughly 80-96% of proliferating CD4+ or CD8+ clones, lacked an assignable naive or memory phenotype. It seemed that naive T cells were more diverse than memory cells and were major contributors to the alloresponse.

This CDR3 has 17 amino acids. V trimming: 2 bases; J trimming: 0 bases; junction bases outside the gene matches: 10. In germline, CDR1 is LNHNV, CDR2 YYDKDF (reference sequence). Assay used: immunoSEQ multiplex PCR; TCRdb lists only in-frame clones, some missing. Of about 100,000 clones in the sample, 80% to 95% were seen once. Remarks on this clone: Its matching antigen is unknown.

This chain uses TRBV15 with TRBJ2-7; TRBD1 matches at 7 bases. This TCR was recovered from a human donor in good health. The sample taken for sequencing was non-Treg CD4+ T cells sorted from blood. CDR3 loop: CATSRKERTGRSYEQYF. For the CDR3, the DNA is TGTGCCACCAGCAGAAAAGAACGGACAGGCCGCTCCTACGAGCAGTACTTC.